This TCR beta chain appears in the sequencing data of a study of blood T cell repertoires in COVID-19. Study at large: The United States, Italy and Spain supplied acute and convalescent COVID-19 samples. T cells, B-cell-depleted T cells, or PBMCs supplied cDNA or gDNA.

As handled by the study authors: The assay estimated nucleated cells by amplifying reference gene primers. Profiled with immunoSEQ multiplex PCR; TCRdb holds only in-frame clones, not every one. V, J and clone size are taken as reported in that table, and D and trimming were inferred from the DNA itself. Of hundreds of thousands of clones listed, about 80% are singletons. This clone has more than one count but fewer than ten. This CDR3 spans 15 amino acids. Trimming at V came to 3 bases and at J to 10 bases, leaving 3 bases not matched to a gene. Germline V CDR1 and CDR2: MNHEY, SMNVEV (reference sequence).

This TCR was sampled from a man older than 75 with acute or convalescent COVID-19. Sequenced: peripheral blood. The chain combines TRBV27 with TRBJ2-1, with TRBD2 matching over 16 bases. Written as DNA, the CDR3 is TGTGCCAGCAGTTTGGGGACTAGCGGGAGGGCGGAGCAGTTCTTC. It translates to CASSLGTSGRAEQFF.